The 3 T cell receptor beta chains presented below share a single source sample, sequenced in a study of OX40 agonist ivuxolimab in advanced cancers. Some clones are missing from TCRdb's copy, which holds only in-frame ones; the method was immunoSEQ multiplex PCR. The table has about 120,000 clones, around 93% seen once. The sequencing used CD4+ or CD8+ T cells sorted from blood, collected in a trial of the OX40 agonist ivuxolimab. The receptors were sampled from an adult with an advanced solid tumor such as melanoma, head and neck, liver or kidney cancer.

This chain joins TRBV2 and TRBJ2-2, with a tentative D call TRBD2 (7 bases). Germline V gene data show CDR1 as SNHLY and CDR2 as FYNNEI. Trimming pared 7 bases from V and 5 bases from J, leaving 23 bases between. The CDR3 length is 17 residues. CDR3: CASTPKGDYYVTGELFF. The CDR3 coding sequence is TGTGCCAGCACTCCTAAGGGGGACTATTACGTTACCGGGGAGCTGTTTTTT.

The J gene is TRBJ2-4, the V gene TRBV5-6, with a weak D call TRBD1 (6 bases). Trimming took off 3 bases at V and 5 bases at J, with 9 bases between the two ends. Germline values: CDR1 SGHDT, CDR2 YYEEEE. This CDR3 comprises 13 residues. CDR3 region: CASSYRVQNIQYF. The CDR3 region has the DNA TGTGCCAGCAGCTACAGGGTCCAAAACATTCAGTACTTC.

The chain has TRBV7-2 and TRBJ2-1, with D unresolved. The germline V gene has CDR1 SGHTA and CDR2 FQGNSA. Trimming took off 4 bases at V and 8 bases at J, with 12 bases between the two ends. The CDR3 runs 13 residues. The CDR3 loop reads CASSSRLVDEQFF. CDR3 DNA: TGTGCCAGCAGCTCAAGACTTGTGGATGAGCAGTTCTTC.